Presented here are 11 T cell receptor beta chains from one specimen sequenced in a study of Ad26.COV2.S vaccination and SARS-CoV-2 variants. Treatment indicated: 15 to 20 received Ad26.COV2.S at low or high dose, single or two shots; roughly five received placebo; per-sample allocation not given. Day 63 following the first vaccine or placebo injection was when the samples were taken. TCRdb's table, derived via immunoSEQ multiplex PCR, lists solely in-frame clones and lacks some. In the table there are about 330,000 clones, around 90% of which are singletons. The sequencing here drew on peripheral blood, taken in a trial of Ad26.COV2.S vaccine versus placebo. These receptors were taken from a person aged 18-65 years who received the Ad26.COV2.S COVID-19 vaccine or a placebo.

V usage is TRBV7-9 and J usage is TRBJ2-1, with D perhaps assigned TRBD1 or TRBD2 (5 bases each). V lost 3 bases and J 9 bases, leaving 12 bases between the germline ends. CDR1 is SEHNR and CDR2 is FQNEAQ in the germline V gene (reference sequence). CDR3 length: 13 residues. CDR3 residues: CASSFPMGTEQFF. The CDR3 region has the DNA TGTGCCAGCAGCTTTCCCATGGGGACTGAGCAGTTCTTC.

The rearrangement uses TRBV28 and TRBJ1-1; D call uncertain. The CDR3 has 14 amino acids. V dropped 3 bases and J dropped 5 bases, with 13 bases sitting between them. In germline, CDR1 is MDHEN, CDR2 SYDVKM. Here the CDR3 DNA reads TGTGCCAGCAGTTTTTCATTGAACCCGACTGAAGCTTTCTTT. Its protein product is CASSFSLNPTEAFF.

The CDR3 nucleotides read TGTGCCAGCAGCAAATTCGGGGGGCCTGGGTCCTACGAGCAGTACTTC. It codes for CASSKFGGPGSYEQYF. The rearrangement joins TRBV11-2 to TRBJ2-7, with D possibly TRBD2 on 7 matching bases. The CDR3 sequence is 16 residues long. The V gene lost 5 bases and the J gene lost 1 base, with 18 bases spanning the gap. Germline values: CDR1 SGHAT, CDR2 FQNNGV. Combining the CDR3 with reference TRBV11-2 and TRBJ2-7 gives the whole variable domain EAGVAQSPRYKIIEKRQSVAFWCNPISGHATLYWYQQILGQGPKLLIQFQNNGVVDDSQLPKDRFSAERLKGVDSTLKIQPAKLEDSAVYLCASSKFGGPGSYEQYFGPGTRLTVT.

The rearrangement links TRBV19 to TRBJ2-3; 8 positions match TRBD2. Trimming took 7 bases from V and 3 from J; bases not matched to a gene: 0. Germline values: CDR1 LNHDA, CDR2 SQIVND (reference sequence). The CDR3 length is 12 residues. The CDR3, as DNA: TGTGCCAGTACTAGCGGGACAGATACGCAGTATTTT. This codes for CASTSGTDTQYF.

This chain connects TRBV7-9 to TRBJ2-3; either TRBD1 or TRBD2 may supply D (5 bases each). Per the germline V gene, CDR1 is SEHNR and CDR2 is FQNEAQ (reference sequence). Trimming removed 6 bases from V and 2 bases from J, with 18 bases in between. The CDR3 totals 16 residues. The CDR3 sequence is CASSSLLRGTTDTQYF. As DNA, the CDR3 is TGTGCCAGCAGTTCCCTGTTGAGAGGGACCACAGATACGCAGTATTTT.

The V and J genes are TRBV3-1 (or the pseudogene TRBV3-2) and TRBJ1-1; D unresolved. Deletions cut 4 bases from V and 1 base from J, with 10 bases between. The CDR3 covers 14 residues. Per the germline V gene, CDR1 is LGHDT and CDR2 is YNNKEL (reference sequence). The DNA of the CDR3 is TGTGCCAGCAGCCTTGCCGAGGAGAACACTGAAGCTTTCTTT. It codes for CASSLAEENTEAFF.

As DNA, the CDR3 is TGTGCCAGCAGCGCCGGGGGTCCAGATACGCAGTATTTT. Its protein product is CASSAGGPDTQYF. V and J are TRBV7-8 and TRBJ2-3; D may be TRBD2 (6 bases). The germline gives CDR1 SGHVS, CDR2 FQNEAQ. Trimming shortened V by 5 bases and J by 4 bases, and 10 bases separated the two germline ends. The CDR3 totals 13 residues.

The gene calls are TRBV10-3 and TRBJ2-1, with TRBD2 matching over 13 bases. The CDR3 consists of 18 residues. V shed 0 bases, J shed 7 bases, and the junction held 9 bases outside the gene matches. Looked up from germline, CDR1 is ENHRY and CDR2 is SYGVKD. CDR3 bases: TGTGCCATCAGTGAGTCCGGTGGGACTAGCGGGAACGGGAATGAGCAGTTCTTC. It is translated as CAISESGGTSGNGNEQFF.

This clone came up once. The chain joins TRBV9 to TRBJ1-1; D gene uncertain. CDR1 and CDR2 (germline): SGDLS, YYNGEE. V was cut by 2 bases and J by 3 bases, with 14 bases left in between. The CDR3 is 15 residues long. CDR3 protein: CASSVSRRVDTEAFF. CDR3 sequence (DNA): TGTGCCAGCAGCGTCTCAAGGAGGGTAGACACTGAAGCTTTCTTT.

The chain recombines TRBV29-1 with TRBJ2-1, with unresolved D. The germline V and J ends were trimmed by 7 bases and 4 bases, with 17 bases remaining between them. The CDR3 length is 14 residues. The germline V gene has CDR1 SQVTM and CDR2 ANQGSEA. This CDR3 reads CSGGFLDRYNEQFF. CDR3 nucleotide sequence: TGCAGCGGAGGCTTTCTTGATCGATACAATGAGCAGTTCTTC.

The rearrangement uses TRBV15 and TRBJ2-1; D gene uncertain. Germline V gives CDR1 LNHNV, CDR2 YYDKDF (reference sequence). The V gene lost 3 bases and the J gene lost 5 bases, with 17 bases spanning the gap. CDR3 length: 16 residues. The CDR3 loop reads CATSRSAGPVNNEQFF. The CDR3 DNA follows: TGTGCCACCAGCAGGAGTGCCGGCCCCGTTAACAATGAGCAGTTCTTC.